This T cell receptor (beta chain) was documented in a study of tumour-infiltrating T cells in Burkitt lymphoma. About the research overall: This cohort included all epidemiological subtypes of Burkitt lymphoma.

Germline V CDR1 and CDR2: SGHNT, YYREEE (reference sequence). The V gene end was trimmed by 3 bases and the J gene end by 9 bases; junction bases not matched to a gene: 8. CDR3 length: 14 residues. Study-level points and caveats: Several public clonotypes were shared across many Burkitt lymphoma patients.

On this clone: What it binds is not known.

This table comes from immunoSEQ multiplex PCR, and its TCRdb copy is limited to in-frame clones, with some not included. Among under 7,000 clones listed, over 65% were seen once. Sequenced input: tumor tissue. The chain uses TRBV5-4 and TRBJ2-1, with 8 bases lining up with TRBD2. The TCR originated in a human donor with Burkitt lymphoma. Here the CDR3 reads CASSSRGGRGEQFF. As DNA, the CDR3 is TGTGCCAGCAGCTCCCGCGGGGGGCGTGGTGAGCAGTTCTTC.